The clone carrying this TCR beta chain was detected only once. In the original analysis: Amplification from reference gene primers served as the basis for estimated nucleated cell counts. Clones were sequenced by immunoSEQ multiplex PCR, and TCRdb holds only the in-frame ones, with some missing. That table is the source of V, J and clone size, and D and trimming were worked out from the DNA. The repertoire holds about 89,000 clones, with over 90% as singletons. V trimming: 4 bases; J trimming: 3 bases; junction bases outside the gene matches: 3. Per germline, CDR1 SGHDN and CDR2 FVKESK. The CDR3 extends over 13 amino acids. These data originate in a study of blood T cell repertoires in COVID-19. Study context: Samples came from the United States, Italy and Spain, spanning acute and convalescent COVID-19. PBMCs, B-cell-depleted T cells, or T cells were the source of the cDNA or gDNA that made up the material.

This TCR was sampled from a human donor with active COVID-19. The donor label of this sample is uncertain. The chain joins TRBV14 to TRBJ2-7; 7 bases map to TRBD1. Sequenced sample: peripheral blood. Here the CDR3 reads CASSPTGFYEQYF. CDR3 DNA sequence: TGTGCCAGCAGCCCGACAGGGTTCTACGAGCAGTACTTC.